This T cell receptor (beta chain) was recovered during a study of T cell changes during pregnancy in multiple sclerosis. Profiling relied on immunoSEQ multiplex PCR, and the TCRdb table lists in-frame clones only, not all of them. The data contain over 55,000 clones, approximately 90% of them singletons. Germline-derived CDR1 and CDR2 are MDHEN and SYDVKM. This CDR3 has 14 residues. V shed 3 bases and J 5 bases; nucleotides not matched to a gene: 5. The rearrangement links TRBV28 to TRBJ2-7; TRBD2 matches at 9 bases. Sequencing was performed on peripheral blood from another person, used as feeder cells. The TCR was taken from a human donor whose cells served as feeder cells for cultures in a pregnancy study. CDR3 coding DNA: TGTGCCAGCAGTTTGATTAGCGGGGGACACGAGCAGTACTTC. It encodes CASSLISGGHEQYF.